The clone carrying this T cell receptor beta chain was recorded only once. Method: immunoSEQ multiplex PCR; TCRdb's copy keeps in-frame clones and lacks some. Counted here are tens of thousands of clones, almost 95% occurring once; the ten biggest clones make up approximately 3%. The data derive from a study of T cell changes during pregnancy in multiple sclerosis. V was pared by 1 base and J by 3 bases, with 13 bases between. This CDR3 has 15 residues. The germline V gene encodes CDR1 SGHDT and CDR2 YYEEEE. The source was CD8+ T cells from peripheral blood mononuclear cells, collected in the third trimester of pregnancy. The clonotype was recovered from a female donor in good health, enrolled as a control in a pregnancy study. This chain joins TRBV5-6 and TRBJ2-5; D might be TRBD2 (6 bases). CDR3 coding DNA: TGTGCCAGCAGCTTGTTCGTGCCGGGGGAAGAGACCCAGTACTTC. Translating it yields CASSLFVPGEETQYF.